A single sample gave rise to the 29 T cell receptor beta chains below, sequenced in a study of blood T cells in healthy people across ages. A second about 6 to 12 cycle PCR used barcoded and J-beta primers. From the 5' RACE reads, TCRdb called clonotypes with MiXCR, one entry per CDR3 protein. This sample carries about 1.5 million distinct CDR3 sequences, approximately 42% of them seen once, and the ten largest clones take around 4%. The specimen was blood. These receptors were obtained from a woman aged 18 to 35 in good health.

This sequence joins TRBV20-1 and TRBJ2-3; TRBD2 aligns across 9 bases. Germline V gene sequence: CDR1 DFQATT, CDR2 SNEGSKA (reference sequence). J lost 2 bases, V lost 2 bases, and 2 bases had no gene match. This CDR3 spans 14 amino acids. The CDR3 spells CSARLAGYTDTQYF. As DNA, the CDR3 is TGCAGTGCTAGACTAGCGGGATACACAGATACGCAGTATTTT.

CDR3 sequence reads: CASSLPTGNHGEQYF. CDR3 bases: TGTGCCAGCAGCCTCCCAACGGGGAACCACGGCGAGCAGTACTTC. The chain is built from TRBV3-1 and TRBJ2-4, with D perhaps TRBD2 (5 bases). The closer fit of TRBJ2-7 to the DNA end suggests the J call may be wrong. This CDR3 spans 15 amino acids. Germline loops: CDR1 LGHDT, CDR2 YNNKEL (reference sequence).

This sequence joins TRBV20-1 and TRBJ2-4, with D tentatively TRBD2 (5 bases). CDR3 length: 15 amino acids. Germline CDR1 reads DFQATT; CDR2 reads SNEGSKA (reference sequence). Trimming pared 1 base from V and 0 bases from J, leaving 10 bases between. CDR3 protein: CSARVAPLAKNIQYF. The CDR3 region has the DNA TGCAGTGCTAGAGTAGCGCCACTAGCCAAAAACATTCAGTACTTC.

The chain joins TRBV19 to TRBJ2-3; D uncertain. The V gene lost 2 bases and the J gene lost 0 bases, with 12 bases spanning the gap. CDR1 is LNHDA, CDR2 SQIVND, per germline (reference sequence). The CDR3 runs to 16 residues. CDR3: CASSIIDTRSTDTQYF. CDR3 nucleotide sequence: TGTGCCAGTAGTATAATTGACACCCGTAGCACAGATACGCAGTATTTT.

This rearrangement joins TRBV9 to TRBJ2-2, with TRBD1 identical over 7 bases. The junction had 5 bases not matched to a gene; V was cut back by 3 bases and J by 0 bases. Germline loops: CDR1 SGDLS, CDR2 YYNGEE. The CDR3 is made up of 16 amino acids. The CDR3 nucleotides read TGTGCCAGCAGCGCCCGACAGGGATCGAACACCGGGGAGCTGTTTTTT. Protein sequence: CASSARQGSNTGELFF.

This clonotype was observed many times. This chain connects TRBV11-2 to TRBJ2-1; TRBD2 aligns across 13 bases. J was trimmed by 4 bases and V by 4 bases; bases with no gene match: 4. The CDR3 covers 16 residues. Germline CDR1 reads SGHAT; CDR2 reads FQNNGV. Written as DNA, the CDR3 is TGTGCCAGCAGCTCGGGACTAGCGGGACCTTACAATGAGCAGTTCTTC. Its protein product is CASSSGLAGPYNEQFF.

This clonotype showed up just a few times. The chain carries TRBV20-1 and TRBJ2-7; TRBD2 matches 10 bases. V gave up 3 bases and J gave up 5 bases; unmatched junction bases: 10. Germline V gene lookup returns CDR1 DFQATT and CDR2 SNEGSKA (reference sequence). The CDR3 sequence is 15 residues long. Here the CDR3 reads CSARPLAGVPDEQYF. The DNA of the CDR3 is TGCAGTGCTAGGCCCCTAGCGGGAGTCCCCGACGAGCAGTACTTC.

This clonotype has more than one count but fewer than ten. The chain is built from TRBV5-1 and TRBJ2-7; possibly TRBD1 for D (7 bases). The V end lost 4 bases, the J end lost 6 bases, and 17 bases lay between the germline ends. This CDR3 region has 14 residues. In germline, CDR1 is SGHRS, CDR2 YFSETQ. CDR3 protein: CASSPTGQEGEQYF. CDR3 DNA sequence: TGCGCCAGCAGCCCGACTGGACAGGAGGGCGAGCAGTACTTC. Combining the CDR3 with reference TRBV5-1 and TRBJ2-7 gives the whole variable domain KAGVTQTPRYLIKTRGQQVTLSCSPISGHRSVSWYQQTPGQGLQFLFEYFSETQRNKGNFPGRFSGRQFSNSRSEMNVSTLELGDSALYLCASSPTGQEGEQYFGPGTRLTVT.

The chain has TRBV30 and TRBJ2-1; weak D call: TRBD2 (5 bases). The CDR3 length is 13 residues. In germline, CDR1 is GTSNPN, CDR2 SVGIG (reference sequence). V dropped 0 bases and J dropped 10 bases, with 13 bases sitting between them. Here the CDR3 DNA reads TGTGCCTGGAGTGTAGGGCTAGCAAGGGAGCAGTTCTTC. It specifies CAWSVGLAREQFF.

V usage is TRBV12-5 and J usage is TRBJ2-7; D may be TRBD2 (5 bases). The CDR3 sequence is 15 residues long. The germline gives CDR1 LGHNT, CDR2 FRNRAP. V dropped 0 bases and J dropped 2 bases, with 11 bases sitting between them. In nucleotides, the CDR3 is TGTGCTAGTGGTTTGGTACGTCGAGCGGCCTACGAGCAGTACTTC. It encodes CASGLVRRAAYEQYF.

The CDR3 nucleotides read TGTGCCAGCAGCTTAGCGGCTAGCGGGAGAGGCGAGCAGTACTTC. Protein product: CASSLAASGRGEQYF. The rearrangement uses TRBV7-2 and TRBJ2-7; 10 bases are shared with TRBD2. The V segment lost 0 bases and the J segment 6 bases; nucleotides outside the gene matches: 5. The CDR3 contains 15 residues. The germline V gene encodes CDR1 SGHTA and CDR2 FQGNSA.

This clonotype was seen a handful of times. This rearrangement joins TRBV6-5 to TRBJ1-5; no reliable D call. V was cut by 2 bases and J by 2 bases, with 7 bases left in between. This CDR3 has 14 amino acids. Per the germline V gene, CDR1 is MNHEY and CDR2 is SVGAGI. In DNA form, the CDR3 reads TGTGCCAGCAGTTACCGGAAGGGCAATCAGCCCCAGCATTTT. Amino acids: CASSYRKGNQPQHF.

The chain has TRBV7-2 and TRBJ2-1, with a possible D match to TRBD2 (6 bases). Germline values: CDR1 SGHTA, CDR2 FQGNSA. The CDR3 covers 15 residues. Deletions cut 4 bases from V and 6 bases from J, with 16 bases between. The CDR3 reads CASSSSGQLPNEQFF. In nucleotides, the CDR3 is TGTGCCAGCAGCTCCAGCGGGCAACTCCCCAATGAGCAGTTCTTC.

This chain connects TRBV25-1 to TRBJ2-7; 8 bases line up with TRBD1. The CDR3 sequence is 14 residues long. CDR1 and CDR2 (germline): MGHDK, SYGVNS. The V and J ends lost 7 bases and 2 bases, in that order; junction bases with no gene match: 7. The CDR3 sequence: CASTTDRGTYEQYF. The DNA for the CDR3 is TGTGCCAGCACCACCGACAGGGGCACCTACGAGCAGTACTTC.

The rearrangement links TRBV12-3 or TRBV12-4 to TRBJ2-1, with 9 bases matching TRBD1. V lost 3 bases, J lost 8 bases, and 8 bases stayed unmatched. This CDR3 has 15 amino acids. CDR3 amino acids: CASSLGDRDYYEQFF. The CDR3 DNA sequence: TGTGCCAGCAGTTTGGGGGACAGGGACTATTATGAGCAGTTCTTC.

This clonotype has ten or more counts. The chain couples TRBV7-2 to TRBJ2-7, with a weak D call TRBD2 (5 bases). Germline loops: CDR1 SGHTA, CDR2 FQGNSA. Trimming pared 1 base from V and 4 bases from J, leaving 14 bases between. This CDR3 contains 15 residues. This CDR3 reads CASSLVEGQAYEQYF. CDR3 in DNA: TGTGCCAGCAGCTTAGTTGAGGGTCAAGCATACGAGCAGTACTTC.

V and J are TRBV9 and TRBJ2-1; 8 positions agree with TRBD2. J lost 4 bases, V lost 1 base, and 4 bases had no gene match. The CDR3 is 15 amino acids. Germline V lookup: CDR1 SGDLS, CDR2 YYNGEE. The CDR3 sequence is CASSVNPSGYNEQFF. CDR3 DNA sequence: TGTGCCAGCAGCGTAAACCCTAGCGGGTACAATGAGCAGTTCTTC. Complete variable domain (other parts from reference TRBV9 and TRBJ2-1): DSGVTQTPKHLITATGQRVTLRCSPRSGDLSVYWYQQSLDQGLQFLIQYYNGEERAKGNILERFSAQQFPDLHSELNLSSLELGDSALYFCASSVNPSGYNEQFFGPGTRLTVL.

This clonotype was observed a few times. The V gene is TRBV7-2, the J gene TRBJ1-5, with unresolved D. V was pared by 5 bases and J by 11 bases, with 13 bases between. Germline values: CDR1 SGHTA, CDR2 FQGNSA. The CDR3 spans 12 residues. CDR3 bases: TGTGCCAGCAGCCTCGGGAATCTGGCCCAGCATTTT. Translated, it gives CASSLGNLAQHF.

The table lists this clonotype with a few counts. The CDR3 sequence: CASSPEDFNEQYF. The DNA for the CDR3 is TGTGCCAGCAGCCCGGAGGACTTTAACGAGCAGTACTTC. The V gene is TRBV9, the J gene TRBJ2-7; TRBD2 is a possible D gene (5 bases). The CDR3 contains 13 residues. The germline V gene has CDR1 SGDLS and CDR2 YYNGEE. V gave up 4 bases and J gave up 5 bases, with 13 bases separating them.

The rearrangement links TRBV20-1 to TRBJ1-1, with D maybe TRBD1 (5 bases). Germline loops: CDR1 DFQATT, CDR2 SNEGSKA (reference sequence). The CDR3 loop spans 14 amino acids. V was trimmed by 8 bases and J by 0 bases, leaving 16 bases between them. As DNA, the CDR3 is TGCAGTCTAGACGGACAAGTTATGAACACTGAAGCTTTCTTT. It is translated as CSLDGQVMNTEAFF.

This chain connects TRBV7-2 to TRBJ1-5, with 9 bases identical to TRBD1. V shed 5 bases and J 5 bases; nucleotides not matched to a gene: 4. CDR1 SGHTA and CDR2 FQGNSA come from the germline V gene. The CDR3 is 14 amino acids. The CDR3 spells CASSAGTGHQPQHF. In DNA form, the CDR3 reads TGTGCCAGCAGCGCAGGGACAGGGCATCAGCCCCAGCATTTT.

V and J are TRBV4-1 and TRBJ1-5; D uncertain. The CDR3 runs 14 residues. The germline CDR1 and CDR2 sequences are MGHRA and YSYEKL. V shed 3 bases and J shed 2 bases, with 8 bases lying between them. The DNA of the CDR3 is TGCGCCAGCAGCCATCCAGTTCGCAATCAGCCCCAGCATTTT. Protein product: CASSHPVRNQPQHF.

The chain links TRBV12-3 or TRBV12-4 to TRBJ2-4; D unclear. The germline V and J ends were trimmed by 2 bases and 6 bases, with 5 bases remaining between them. This CDR3 has 12 residues. The CDR3 spells CASSLYGNIQYF. As DNA, the CDR3 is TGTGCCAGCAGTTTATACGGAAACATTCAGTACTTC.

The CDR3 DNA follows: TGCAGTGCTAGTCTAGGAGGGGTCACTGAAGCTTTCTTT. It specifies CSASLGGVTEAFF. This chain uses TRBV20-1 with TRBJ1-1, with D tentatively TRBD1 (5 bases). The CDR3 runs 13 residues. Trimming took 3 bases from V and 4 from J, leaving 12 bases between them. The germline V gene encodes CDR1 DFQATT and CDR2 SNEGSKA (reference sequence).

The chain recombines TRBV20-1 with TRBJ1-1; tentatively, D is TRBD1 (5 bases). Germline V CDR1 and CDR2: DFQATT, SNEGSKA (reference sequence). CDR3 length equals 14 residues. V lost 0 bases, J lost 1 base, and 9 bases lay in between. The CDR3 DNA reads TGCAGTGCTAGAGATAACGGACAGAACACTGAAGCTTTCTTT. This gives the protein CSARDNGQNTEAFF.

This clonotype was seen a handful of times. This sequence joins TRBV12-3 or TRBV12-4 and TRBJ1-1; D unresolved. The ends were cut back, 5 bases at V and 3 bases at J, with 10 bases in the middle. The CDR3 is 13 amino acids. The CDR3 sequence is CASSRRWHTEAFF. CDR3 nucleotides: TGTGCCAGCAGTAGGCGGTGGCACACTGAAGCTTTCTTT.

To note about this clonotype: One end of the junction does not line up with germline, which may come from a read error. The chain uses TRBV5-1 and TRBJ2-1; possible D gene TRBD1, 6 bases. The CDR3 extends over 15 amino acids. The germline CDR1 and CDR2 sequences are SGHRS and YFSETQ. Written as DNA, the CDR3 is TGCGCCAGCAGCACCGGGACAAGCTCCTACAATGTGCAGTTCTTC. It is translated as CASSTGTSSYNVQFF.

As to this clonotype: At one of its ends the junction is not consistent with the germline gene, which may arise from a read error. The J gene is TRBJ1-2, the V gene TRBV4-1; possibly TRBD1 for D (5 bases). Germline CDR1 reads MGHRA; CDR2 reads YSYEKL. The CDR3 totals 14 residues. CDR3 coding DNA: TGCGCCAGCAGCCAAGTTTCCGGGGCTGGAGGCTGCACCTTC. Its translation: CASSQVSGAGGCTF.

The chain carries TRBV7-9 and TRBJ2-3; 14 bases are shared with TRBD2. The CDR3 spans 16 residues. From germline, CDR1 is SEHNR and CDR2 FQNEAQ (reference sequence). The trim removed 7 bases at V and 4 bases at J, leaving 7 bases unmatched. CDR3 in amino acids: CASNPSTSGGADTQYF. CDR3 DNA: TGTGCCAGCAACCCTTCGACTAGCGGGGGGGCAGATACGCAGTATTTT. The whole variable domain, remainder taken from reference TRBV7-9 and TRBJ2-3, is DTGVSQNPRHKITKRGQNVTFRCDPISEHNRLYWYRQTLGQGPEFLTYFQNEAQLEKSRLLSDRFSAERPKGSFSTLEIQRTEQGDSAMYLCASNPSTSGGADTQYFGPGTRLTVL.